The clone carrying this T cell receptor beta chain was seen ten or more times. What it recognizes is unknown. Making the TCR beta libraries involved quantitative 5'-RACE with molecular barcodes. TCRdb reanalysed the 5' RACE reads using MiXCR and keeps one entry per CDR3 protein. The data show approximately 140,000 distinct CDR3 sequences, approximately 9.2% seen once. Trimming removed 6 bases from V and 0 bases from J, with 11 bases in between. The CDR3 totals 15 residues. These data belong to a study of CD8 T cells in ankylosing spondylitis. Overall study findings and caveats: Some motif variants were previously reported in reactive arthritis synovial fluid and blood. Clones tied to disease were said to be significantly enriched in matched ankylosing spondylitis synovial fluid.

This receptor was taken from a male donor with ankylosing spondylitis. The sequencing sample was made of synovial fluid, either unsorted or a sorted T cell fraction (not recorded which). V gene TRBV12-3 or TRBV12-4 combines with J gene TRBJ1-4; unclear D gene. The CDR3 nucleotides read TGTGCCAGCAGCCGCAGAACTGCAACTAATGAAAAACTGTTTTTT. Translated, it gives CASSRRTATNEKLFF.